This record covers a single TCR beta chain. Researchers ran the PCR with 60 Vbeta and 13 Jbeta primers. Sequencing used immunoSEQ multiplex PCR; TCRdb keeps in-frame clones, though not all of them. Among under 150,000 clones listed, approximately 80% were seen once. This entry comes from a study of cytomegalovirus exposure and HLA in healthy donors. The CDR3 spans 11 residues. The V and J ends lost 6 bases and 4 bases respectively, with 9 bases between them. CDR1 and CDR2 (germline): DFQATT, SNEGSKA (reference sequence). The chain couples TRBV20-1 to TRBJ1-1; D is possibly TRBD1 (6 bases). Sequencing was carried out using PBMCs. The receptor's source is a woman aged 18-29 years in good health and CMV-seronegative. For the CDR3, the DNA is TGCAGTGCCATGGGGGCCACTGAAGCTTTCTTT. This codes for CSAMGATEAFF.